Listed below are T cell receptor beta chains from one sample, sequenced in a study of response to subunit inactivated influenza vaccine. TCRdb independently ran MiXCR on the RT-PCR reads; one entry per CDR3 protein. The top ten clones hold 5.5% to 7% of a sample with around 710,000 distinct CDR3 sequences, about 14% of them seen once. The source material was PBMCs from blood, sampled around 15 days before vaccination. These TCRs come from a man aged 50-59 years who received an inactivated influenza vaccine. The CDR3 runs from the conserved cysteine through the conserved F or W. A D gene is named only where the DNA matches it firmly. Size is omitted from some rows. Given values are once, few, many or a class for expanded clones.

J: TRBJ1-6
D: -
size: -
V: TRBV30
DNA: TGTGCCTGGAGTGTAAAGACAGCTGTTTCACCCCTCCACTTT
CDR3: CAWSVKTAVSPLHF

J: TRBJ2-7
D: TRBD2
size: -
V: TRBV20-1
DNA: TGCAGTGCTAGAGAACTAGCGGGAGTTTCCTACGAGCAGTACTTC
CDR3: CSARELAGVSYEQYF

J: TRBJ2-7
D: -
size: -
V: TRBV20-1
DNA: TGCAGTGCTAGAGATTACCAGGACTCCTACGAGCAGTACTTC
CDR3: CSARDYQDSYEQYF

J: TRBJ2-7
D: -
size: -
V: TRBV11-2
DNA: TGTGCCAGCAGCTTATCCGAGAACTACGAGCAGTACTTC
CDR3: CASSLSENYEQYF

J: TRBJ1-2
D: -
size: many
V: TRBV7-9
DNA: TGTGCCAGCAGCCGACTCTTTGAGGGCTACACCTTC
CDR3: CASSRLFEGYTF

J: TRBJ2-7
D: -
size: many
V: TRBV12-3/TRBV12-4
DNA: TGTGCCAGCAGTTTGGGACCCCCGGCCGAGCAGTACTTC
CDR3: CASSLGPPAEQYF

J: TRBJ1-2
D: -
size: many
V: TRBV24-1
DNA: TGTGCCACCATGCCGGGGGGCGGCCAGAGCTACACCTTC
CDR3: CATMPGGGQSYTF

J: TRBJ2-2
D: -
size: few
V: TRBV3-1
DNA: TGTGCCAGCAGGACGTACACCGGGGAGCTGTTTTTT
CDR3: CASRTYTGELFF

J: TRBJ1-1
D: -
size: -
V: TRBV10-3
DNA: TGTGCCATCAGTGATTTGGGACTTTTCGAGGCTTTCTTT
CDR3: CAISDLGLFEAFF

J: TRBJ2-2
D: TRBD1
size: -
V: TRBV5-1
DNA: TGCGCCAGCAGAAACACCCAACCGACAGGGGGGCACACCGGGGAGCTGTTTTTT
CDR3: CASRNTQPTGGHTGELFF

J: TRBJ2-2
D: -
size: once
V: TRBV2
DNA: TGTGCCAGCAGTTGGGACCGCGGCGGGGAGCTGTTTTTT
CDR3: CASSWDRGGELFF

J: TRBJ1-3
D: TRBD1
size: few
V: TRBV6-5
DNA: TGTGCCAGCAGTTACTCGGACAGGGACACCATATATTTT
CDR3: CASSYSDRDTIYF

J: TRBJ2-7
D: -
size: few
V: TRBV7-9
DNA: TGTGCCAGCAGCTTAGTCTCAGGGGCAGGATACTACGAGCAGTACTTC
CDR3: CASSLVSGAGYYEQYF

J: TRBJ2-3
D: TRBD2
size: many
V: TRBV5-1
DNA: TGCGCCAGCAGCTCCCGGGGGGTCACAGATACGCAGTATTTT
CDR3: CASSSRGVTDTQYF

J: TRBJ2-3
D: TRBD2
size: few
V: TRBV7-9
DNA: TGTGCCAGCAGCGTACTAGCGGGAACCACAGATACGCAGTATTTT
CDR3: CASSVLAGTTDTQYF

J: TRBJ1-5
D: TRBD1
size: many
V: TRBV6-2/TRBV6-3
DNA: TGTGCCAGCACGACAGGGGAGGGTCAGCCCCAGCATTTT
CDR3: CASTTGEGQPQHF

J: TRBJ2-1
D: TRBD2
size: -
V: TRBV6-2/TRBV6-3
DNA: TGTGCCAGCAGTTACCGGACGGCGGGAGTCTTTGAGCAGTTCTTC
CDR3: CASSYRTAGVFEQFF

J: TRBJ1-4
D: -
size: -
V: TRBV12-3/TRBV12-4
DNA: TGTGCCAGCAGTTGGACGCAGAATGAAAAACTGTTTTTT
CDR3: CASSWTQNEKLFF

J: TRBJ1-2
D: TRBD1
size: many
V: TRBV29-1
DNA: TGCAGCGACGACCGGGACAGGGAAAGCGAAGGCTACACCTTC
CDR3: CSDDRDRESEGYTF

J: TRBJ1-4
D: -
size: few
V: TRBV4-3
DNA: TGCGCCAGCAGCCAAGATTGGGCAGGAAGACATGAAAAACTGTTTTTT
CDR3: CASSQDWAGRHEKLFF

J: TRBJ2-3
D: TRBD2
size: -
V: TRBV10-3
DNA: TGTGCCATCAGGGGACTAGCGGGAGTCACAGATACGCAGTATTTT
CDR3: CAIRGLAGVTDTQYF

J: TRBJ2-2
D: -
size: -
V: TRBV6-5
DNA: TGTGCCAGCAGTTCGTCGGGTACCGGGACCGGGGAGCTGTTTTTT
CDR3: CASSSSGTGTGELFF

J: TRBJ2-1
D: -
size: many
V: TRBV20-1
DNA: TGCAGTGCTAGAGGGGAAAAGCAGTTCTTC
CDR3: CSARGEKQFF

J: TRBJ2-3
D: TRBD1
size: -
V: TRBV29-1
DNA: TGCAGCGTTCTGGGACAGGGGGCTCGGGATACGCAGTATTTT
CDR3: CSVLGQGARDTQYF

J: TRBJ2-1
D: -
size: few
V: TRBV29-1
DNA: TGCAGCGTCGGTCCCGGGACCCTGAGCTCCTACAATGAGCAGTTCTTC
CDR3: CSVGPGTLSSYNEQFF

J: TRBJ2-6
D: -
size: few
V: TRBV12-3/TRBV12-4
DNA: TGTGCCAGCAGTTTATTTTTTAGGACTGGGGCCAACGTCCTGACTTTC
CDR3: CASSLFFRTGANVLTF

J: TRBJ2-7
D: -
size: few
V: TRBV3-1
DNA: TGTGCCAGCAGCCAAGCAGGCACATACTTGGGAGAGCAGTACTTC
CDR3: CASSQAGTYLGEQYF

J: TRBJ2-7
D: -
size: -
V: TRBV10-3
DNA: TGTGCCATCAGTGAGTCCGGCCCCTTCTACGAGCAGTACTTC
CDR3: CAISESGPFYEQYF

J: TRBJ2-3
D: -
size: -
V: TRBV4-2
DNA: TGTGCCAGCAGCCAAGAGCCGACTGGCCATACGCAGTATTTT
CDR3: CASSQEPTGHTQYF

J: TRBJ1-6
D: -
size: few
V: TRBV20-1
DNA: TGCAGTGCTAGGCTACAGTCCTATAATTCACCCCTCCACTTT
CDR3: CSARLQSYNSPLHF

J: TRBJ2-1
D: -
size: -
V: TRBV12-2
DNA: TGTGCAAGTCGCCGTGGGACTAGCGGGGGGGACAATGAGCAGTTCTTC
CDR3: CASRRGTSGGDNEQFF

J: TRBJ2-1
D: -
size: many
V: TRBV5-1
DNA: TGCGCCAGCTATGAGGGTCCCAACAATGAGCAGTTCTTC
CDR3: CASYEGPNNEQFF

J: TRBJ2-1
D: TRBD1
size: many
V: TRBV7-6
DNA: TGTGCCAGCAGCTTAGGGGGACAGAATGAGCAGTTCTTC
CDR3: CASSLGGQNEQFF

J: TRBJ2-7
D: TRBD1
size: few
V: TRBV12-3/TRBV12-4
DNA: TGTGCCAGCAACCGGGACAGGGGGCCGTACGAGCAGTACTTC
CDR3: CASNRDRGPYEQYF

J: TRBJ2-5
D: TRBD2
size: -
V: TRBV6-2/TRBV6-3
DNA: TGTGCCAGCAGTCCCGGAAAGCGAGCGGGGGTACAAGAGACCCAGTACTTC
CDR3: CASSPGKRAGVQETQYF

J: TRBJ2-1
D: -
size: few
V: TRBV7-2
DNA: TGTGCCAGCAGCTTAGTGTTCAGCGACCGCTACAATGAGCAGTTCTTC
CDR3: CASSLVFSDRYNEQFF

J: TRBJ2-2
D: -
size: -
V: TRBV29-1
DNA: TGCAGCGTTGATCCGGCGTCAGGCACCGGGGAGCTGTTTTTT
CDR3: CSVDPASGTGELFF

J: TRBJ2-7
D: -
size: few
V: TRBV6-1
DNA: TGTGCCAGCCGGAGGACCGCCACCTACGAGCAGTACTTC
CDR3: CASRRTATYEQYF

J: TRBJ1-1
D: TRBD1
size: few
V: TRBV9
DNA: TGTGCCAGCAGCCCAGGGACAGGGGGCGCGGGCACTGAAGCTTTCTTT
CDR3: CASSPGTGGAGTEAFF

J: TRBJ2-3
D: TRBD1
size: -
V: TRBV10-3
DNA: TGTGCCATCAGGGGACAGGTTTGGGATACGCAGTATTTT
CDR3: CAIRGQVWDTQYF

J: TRBJ2-7
D: -
size: -
V: TRBV2
DNA: TGTGCCAGCAGTGCGGACAGATTCTCCTACGAGCAGTACTTC
CDR3: CASSADRFSYEQYF

J: TRBJ2-7
D: TRBD1
size: many
V: TRBV7-2
DNA: TGTGCCAGCAGCTTCTCGAGGACAGGGGGCTCCTACGAGCAGTACTTC
CDR3: CASSFSRTGGSYEQYF

J: TRBJ2-5
D: -
size: few
V: TRBV5-1
DNA: TGCGCCAGCAGCTTGGAAGTTGTGGGGACACCTCAAGAGACCCAGTACTTC
CDR3: CASSLEVVGTPQETQYF

J: TRBJ1-6
D: -
size: few
V: TRBV12-3/TRBV12-4
DNA: TGTGCCAGCAGTCCCTTGGACAGCATGAATTCACCCCTCCACTTT
CDR3: CASSPLDSMNSPLHF

J: TRBJ1-4
D: -
size: few
V: TRBV20-1
DNA: TGCAGTGCTAGAGAGATGAGTGGGGCTGAAAAACTGTTTTTT
CDR3: CSAREMSGAEKLFF